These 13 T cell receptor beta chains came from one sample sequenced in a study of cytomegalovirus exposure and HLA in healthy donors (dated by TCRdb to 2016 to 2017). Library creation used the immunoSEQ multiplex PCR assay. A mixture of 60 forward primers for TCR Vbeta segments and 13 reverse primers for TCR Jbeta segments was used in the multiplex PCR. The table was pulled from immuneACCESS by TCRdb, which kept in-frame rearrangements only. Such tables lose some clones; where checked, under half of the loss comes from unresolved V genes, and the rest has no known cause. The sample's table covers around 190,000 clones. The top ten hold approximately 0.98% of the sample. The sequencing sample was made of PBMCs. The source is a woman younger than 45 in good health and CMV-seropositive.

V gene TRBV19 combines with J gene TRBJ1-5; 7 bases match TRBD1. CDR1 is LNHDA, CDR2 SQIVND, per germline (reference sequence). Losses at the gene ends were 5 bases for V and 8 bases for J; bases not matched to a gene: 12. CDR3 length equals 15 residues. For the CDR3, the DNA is TGTGCCAGTAGTCCCCCAGGGGGGATGAGGAAGCCCCAGCATTTT. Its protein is CASSPPGGMRKPQHF. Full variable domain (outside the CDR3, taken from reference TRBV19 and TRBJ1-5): DGGITQSPKYLFRKEGQNVTLSCEQNLNHDAMYWYRQDPGQGLRLIYYSQIVNDFQKGDIAEGYSVSREKKESFPLTVTSAQKNPTAFYLCASSPPGGMRKPQHFGDGTRLSIL.

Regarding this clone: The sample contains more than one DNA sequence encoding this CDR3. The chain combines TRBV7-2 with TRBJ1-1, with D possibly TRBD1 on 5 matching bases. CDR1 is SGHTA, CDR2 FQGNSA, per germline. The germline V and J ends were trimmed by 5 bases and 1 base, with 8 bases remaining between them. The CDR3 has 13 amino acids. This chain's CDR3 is CASSTQENTEAFF. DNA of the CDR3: TGTGCCAGCAGCACACAGGAGAACACTGAAGCTTTCTTT.

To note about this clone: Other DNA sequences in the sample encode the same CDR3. The CDR3 here is CASSGAGGSMDTEAFF. The CDR3 bases are TGTGCCAGTAGTGGCGCAGGGGGCAGCATGGATACTGAAGCTTTCTTT. This chain joins TRBV19 and TRBJ1-1; 8 nucleotides align to TRBD1. Unmatched junction bases numbered 13, after V lost 5 bases and J lost 5 bases. The CDR3 totals 16 residues. CDR1 and CDR2 from the germline V gene are LNHDA and SQIVND (reference sequence).

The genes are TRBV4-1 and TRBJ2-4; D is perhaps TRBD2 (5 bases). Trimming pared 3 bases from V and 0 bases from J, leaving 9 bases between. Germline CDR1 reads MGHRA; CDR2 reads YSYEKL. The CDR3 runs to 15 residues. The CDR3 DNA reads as TGCGCCAGCAGCCATCTGGGAGAAGCCAAAAACATTCAGTACTTC. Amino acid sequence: CASSHLGEAKNIQYF.

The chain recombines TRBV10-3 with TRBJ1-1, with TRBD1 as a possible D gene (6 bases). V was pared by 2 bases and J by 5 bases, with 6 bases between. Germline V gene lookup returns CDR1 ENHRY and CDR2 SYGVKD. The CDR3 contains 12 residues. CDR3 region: CAISETGTEAFF. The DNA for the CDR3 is TGTGCCATCAGTGAGACAGGGACTGAAGCTTTCTTT.

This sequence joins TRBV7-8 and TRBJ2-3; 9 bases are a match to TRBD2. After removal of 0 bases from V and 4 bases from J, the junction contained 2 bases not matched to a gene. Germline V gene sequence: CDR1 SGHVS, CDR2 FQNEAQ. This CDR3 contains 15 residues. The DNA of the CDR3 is TGTGCCAGCAGCTTAGCGGTAGCGGGAGCAGATACGCAGTATTTT. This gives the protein CASSLAVAGADTQYF.

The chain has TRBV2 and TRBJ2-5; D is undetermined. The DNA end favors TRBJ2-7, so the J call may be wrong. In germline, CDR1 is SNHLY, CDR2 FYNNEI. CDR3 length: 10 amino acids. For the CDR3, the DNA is TGTGCCAGCAGTGACTACGAGCAGTACTTC. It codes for CASSDYEQYF.

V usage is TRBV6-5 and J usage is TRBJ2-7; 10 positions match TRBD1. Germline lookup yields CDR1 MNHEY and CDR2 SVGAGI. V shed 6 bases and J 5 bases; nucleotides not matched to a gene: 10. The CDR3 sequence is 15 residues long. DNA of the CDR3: TGTGCCAGCAGATCCGTCGGGACAGGGGAGGACGAGCAGTACTTC. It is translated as CASRSVGTGEDEQYF.

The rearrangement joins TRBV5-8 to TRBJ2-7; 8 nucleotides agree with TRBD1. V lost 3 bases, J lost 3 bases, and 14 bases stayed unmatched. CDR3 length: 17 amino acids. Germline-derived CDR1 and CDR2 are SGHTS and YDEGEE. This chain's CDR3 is CASSWAQGTGKNYEQYF. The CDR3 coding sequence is TGTGCCAGCAGCTGGGCCCAAGGGACAGGCAAGAACTACGAGCAGTACTTC.

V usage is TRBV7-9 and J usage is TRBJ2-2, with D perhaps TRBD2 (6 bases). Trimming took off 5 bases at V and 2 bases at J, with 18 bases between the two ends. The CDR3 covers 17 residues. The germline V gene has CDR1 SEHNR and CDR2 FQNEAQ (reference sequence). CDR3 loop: CASSRSFPGVNTGELFF. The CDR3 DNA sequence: TGTGCCAGCAGCCGATCATTCCCGGGGGTAAACACCGGGGAGCTGTTTTTT.

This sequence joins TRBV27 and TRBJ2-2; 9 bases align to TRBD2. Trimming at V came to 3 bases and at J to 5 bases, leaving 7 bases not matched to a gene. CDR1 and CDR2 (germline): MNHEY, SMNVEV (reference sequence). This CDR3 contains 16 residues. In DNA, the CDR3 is TGTGCCAGCAGTTTTCTTAGCGGGAGTGTAACCGGGGAGCTGTTTTTT. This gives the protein CASSFLSGSVTGELFF.

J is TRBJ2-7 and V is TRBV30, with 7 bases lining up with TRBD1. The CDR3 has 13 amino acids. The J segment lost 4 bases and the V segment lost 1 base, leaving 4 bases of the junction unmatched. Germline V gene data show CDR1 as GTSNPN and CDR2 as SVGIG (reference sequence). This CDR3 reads CAWSGPQGYEQYF. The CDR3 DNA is TGTGCCTGGAGTGGACCACAGGGGTACGAGCAGTACTTC.

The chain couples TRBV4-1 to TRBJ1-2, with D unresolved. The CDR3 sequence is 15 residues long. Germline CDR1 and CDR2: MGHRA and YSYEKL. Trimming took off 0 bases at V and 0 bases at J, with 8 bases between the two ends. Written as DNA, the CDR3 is TGCGCCAGCAGCCAAGATTTCGGGACTAACTATGGCTACACCTTC. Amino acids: CASSQDFGTNYGYTF.